The 9 T cell receptor beta chains presented below share a single source sample, sequenced in a study of T cells in Graves' hyperthyroidism and ophthalmopathy. RNA transcripts provided the source from which TCR beta CDR3 regions were amplified. Using the HTBI primer set, a first-round RT-PCR was run on the TCR CDR3. MiXCR, run by TCRdb on the multiplex PCR reads, gives a single entry per CDR3 protein. This table has fewer than 400,000 distinct CDR3 sequences, roughly 14% appearing once. The sample comprised blood. Receptors were obtained from a woman aged 18-35 years with Graves' hyperthyroidism that later progressed to Graves' ophthalmopathy.

On this clonotype itself: It may be a read error: a sequence one base away is much more abundant. The chain combines TRBV6-2 or TRBV6-3 with TRBJ2-4, with TRBD1 as a possible D gene (5 bases). The V and J ends lost 6 bases and 6 bases respectively, with 18 bases between them. This CDR3 has 15 amino acids. The germline CDR1 and CDR2 sequences are MNHEY and SVGEGT. CDR3 nucleotide sequence: TGTGCCAGCAGCCCCCTTGTGCAGGGAAGAAACATTCAGTACTTC. Its translation: CASSPLVQGRNIQYF.

In its sample, this clonotype was seen a few times. V is TRBV6-6 and J is TRBJ2-1; D is unresolved. The CDR3 runs to 13 residues. Germline loops: CDR1 MNHNY, CDR2 SVGAGI (reference sequence). V lost 2 bases and J 8 bases, leaving 10 bases between the germline ends. The CDR3 DNA reads TGTGCCAGCAGTTACGGACGGGTGGATGAGCAGTTCTTC. Its protein is CASSYGRVDEQFF.

This clonotype was seen a handful of times. The J gene is TRBJ1-2, the V gene TRBV30; D call uncertain. Germline V gene lookup returns CDR1 GTSNPN and CDR2 SVGIG (reference sequence). The CDR3 contains 15 residues. The V end was cut by 0 bases, the J end by 5 bases, with 16 bases between. The chain's CDR3 is CAWSVFPSSPYGYTF. CDR3 coding DNA: TGTGCCTGGAGTGTATTCCCCAGTTCTCCTTATGGCTACACCTTC.

The chain is built from TRBV14 and TRBJ2-7; 7 nucleotides agree with TRBD1. CDR1 is SGHDN, CDR2 FVKESK, per germline. Trimming took 6 bases from V and 6 from J; bases not matched to a gene: 14. This CDR3 comprises 15 residues. The CDR3, as DNA: TGTGCCAGCAGTCCGATCGACAGGGAAGGAAGCGAGCAGTACTTC. It specifies CASSPIDREGSEQYF.

This clonotype was detected ten times or more. The chain uses TRBV3-1 and TRBJ1-1, with 7 bases identical to TRBD1. In germline, CDR1 is LGHDT, CDR2 YNNKEL (reference sequence). The CDR3 is made up of 14 amino acids. V was pared by 1 base and J by 8 bases, with 7 bases of the junction left unmatched. The CDR3 loop is CASSQASWDREAFF. The CDR3 nucleotides are TGTGCCAGCAGCCAAGCCTCTTGGGACAGAGAAGCTTTCTTT.

The rearrangement links TRBV6-2 or TRBV6-3 to TRBJ2-1; 7 nucleotides match TRBD1. Germline CDR1 and CDR2: MNHEY and SVGEGT. This CDR3 spans 15 amino acids. With V trimmed by 5 bases and J by 9 bases, 13 bases remained unmatched. CDR3 loop: CASSRPGQRAVEQFF. In DNA, the CDR3 is TGTGCCAGCAGTCGTCCGGGACAGAGGGCGGTTGAGCAGTTCTTC.

Many counts were recorded for this clonotype. The rearrangement joins TRBV6-1 to TRBJ2-7; the D call may be TRBD1 or TRBD2 (7 bases each). CDR1 and CDR2 (germline): MNHNS, SASEGT. This CDR3 spans 14 amino acids. Trimming removed 8 bases at V and 0 bases at J, with 14 bases between. DNA of the CDR3: TGTGCCAGCGCCAGGGGGGACTACTCCTACGAGCAGTACTTC. Translation: CASARGDYSYEQYF.

This clonotype has at least ten counts. This rearrangement joins TRBV28 to TRBJ1-1; TRBD1 matches 7 bases. The CDR3 loop spans 18 amino acids. V trimming: 5 bases; J trimming: 3 bases; junction bases outside the gene matches: 18. Germline-derived CDR1 and CDR2 are MDHEN and SYDVKM. This CDR3 reads CASSPTTGDLSDYTEAFF. Written as DNA, the CDR3 is TGTGCCAGCAGTCCAACTACAGGGGATCTAAGTGACTACACTGAAGCTTTCTTT.

Only a few counts were recorded for this clonotype. The gene calls are TRBV5-1 and TRBJ2-5, with 9 bases identical to TRBD1. The germline CDR1 and CDR2 sequences are SGHRS and YFSETQ. The CDR3 is 14 amino acids. Trimming cost V 6 bases and J 4 bases; bases outside gene matches: 7. The CDR3 sequence is CASKPGQGGETQYF. DNA of the CDR3: TGCGCCAGCAAACCGGGACAGGGAGGAGAGACCCAGTACTTC.